This TCR beta chain was sequenced for a study of blood T cell repertoires in COVID-19. As for the study in general: Spain, Italy and the United States supplied samples that represented acute and convalescent COVID-19. Sources were T cells, B-cell-depleted T cells, or PBMCs; the material itself was cDNA or gDNA.

The CDR3 length is 15 residues. V trimming: 0 bases; J trimming: 4 bases; junction bases outside the gene matches: 6. Germline-derived CDR1 and CDR2 are SGHRS and YFSETQ. As originally analysed: Amplification with reference gene primers provided the estimates of nucleated cell counts. Method: immunoSEQ multiplex PCR; TCRdb's copy keeps in-frame clones and lacks some. That table furnishes V, J and clone size, whereas the DNA furnished D and trimming. The table records roughly 250,000 clones, 85% of them present only once. The sequenced sample consisted of peripheral blood. This clonotype was sampled from a woman aged 60-75 years with active or convalescent COVID-19. The chain couples TRBV5-1 to TRBJ1-2; 7 bases are a match to TRBD1. CDR3 DNA: TGCGCCAGCAGCTTGGGAGGGGGCGAAATCTATGGCTACACCTTC. The encoded protein is CASSLGGGEIYGYTF.